These 25 T cell receptor beta chains originate from one sample sequenced in a study of identical twins. TCRdb re-derived calls from the 5' RACE reads in MiXCR, one entry per CDR3 protein. The profile shows approximately 220,000 distinct CDR3 sequences, approximately 7.9% of them singletons. A further study also used this sample, focusing on yellow fever vaccine responses in identical twins.

Material for sequencing was CD8+ T cells sorted from blood. The receptors shown here come from a woman aged 18-29 years in good health.

The gene calls are TRBV12-3 or TRBV12-4 and TRBJ2-5; tentatively, D is TRBD2 (6 bases). V was trimmed by 3 bases and J by 5 bases, leaving 10 bases between them. The CDR3 contains 13 residues. The CDR3 loop is CASSFMEGETQYF. CDR3 coding DNA: TGTGCCAGCAGTTTTATGGAGGGGGAGACCCAGTACTTC.

This clonotype was found many times. The chain combines TRBV3-1 with TRBJ2-1; a possible D gene is TRBD1 (6 bases). Germline V CDR1 and CDR2: LGHDT, YNNKEL (reference sequence). The CDR3 totals 15 residues. V gave up 1 base and J gave up 0 bases, with 7 bases separating them. The CDR3 region has the DNA TGTGCCAGCAGCCAAGTGACAGGCTCCTACAATGAGCAGTTCTTC. Its protein is CASSQVTGSYNEQFF.

This sequence joins TRBV2 and TRBJ2-4; D is possibly TRBD1 (5 bases). Germline CDR1 reads SNHLY; CDR2 reads FYNNEI. V lost 5 bases and J 0 bases, leaving 14 bases between the germline ends. This CDR3 is built from 16 residues. The CDR3 protein is CASSWGSQVAKNIQYF. The CDR3 DNA reads as TGTGCCAGCAGTTGGGGCAGCCAAGTAGCCAAAAACATTCAGTACTTC.

This clonotype has ten or more counts. This sequence joins TRBV11-1 and TRBJ2-1; possible D gene TRBD1, 6 bases. Germline CDR1 and CDR2: SGHAT and FQDESV (reference sequence). The CDR3 runs to 15 residues. The V gene lost 4 bases and the J gene lost 4 bases, with 14 bases spanning the gap. This CDR3 is CASSSRTVKYNEQFF. CDR3 coding DNA: TGTGCCAGCAGCTCTAGGACAGTTAAATACAATGAGCAGTTCTTC.

The chain recombines TRBV6-1 with TRBJ2-1; D remains ambiguous. Germline CDR1 MNHNS, CDR2 SASEGT. V gave up 1 base and J gave up 0 bases, with 13 bases separating them. The CDR3 covers 17 residues. CDR3 sequence: CASSEVETKNSYNEQFF. In nucleotides, the CDR3 is TGTGCCAGCAGTGAAGTTGAGACGAAAAACTCCTACAATGAGCAGTTCTTC.

As concerns this clonotype: A read error may be the cause here, since a much bigger clone is one base away. The conserved phenylalanine or tryptophan normally closing the CDR3 is absent here, so this likely arose from a read error. This sequence joins TRBV20-1 and TRBJ2-2; possible D gene TRBD1, 5 bases. The CDR3 runs 13 residues. Deletions cut 3 bases from V and 1 base from J, with 6 bases between. Germline values: CDR1 DFQATT, CDR2 SNEGSKA (reference sequence). The CDR3 DNA reads TGCAGTGCTAGCAGGGAGAACACCGGGGAGCTGTTTTCT. It encodes CSASRENTGELFS.

The V and J genes are TRBV28 and TRBJ1-2; the D is unclear. V was pared by 3 bases and J by 2 bases, with 16 bases between. The CDR3 spans 16 residues. Germline loops: CDR1 MDHEN, CDR2 SYDVKM. The CDR3 coding sequence is TGTGCCAGCAGTTTCGGGTACTTGGTGGGAAACTATGGCTACACCTTC. Protein product: CASSFGYLVGNYGYTF.

This chain joins TRBV19 and TRBJ2-1, with TRBD2 as a possible D gene (7 bases). Germline V lookup: CDR1 LNHDA, CDR2 SQIVND (reference sequence). The CDR3 spans 16 residues. V lost 1 base and J lost 0, with 10 bases in between. The CDR3, as DNA: TGTGCCAGTAGTATAGTTGGGGGGGCCTCCTACAATGAGCAGTTCTTC. The encoded protein is CASSIVGGASYNEQFF.

The chain uses TRBV6-4 and TRBJ2-1; 10 nucleotides align to TRBD2. CDR3 length equals 14 residues. Germline V gene lookup returns CDR1 MRHNA and CDR2 SNTAGT. Trimming removed 3 bases from V and 5 bases from J; junction bases left unmatched: 1. CDR3 bases: TGTGCCAGCAGTGAAGCGGGGGGGCACAATGAGCAGTTCTTC. Amino acids: CASSEAGGHNEQFF.

V is TRBV12-3 or TRBV12-4 and J is TRBJ2-6; 14 bases match TRBD2. This CDR3 region has 17 residues. V lost 6 bases, J lost 0 bases, and 1 base stayed unmatched. CDR3 amino acids: CASSGLAGGSGANVLTF. The CDR3 DNA reads TGTGCCAGCAGCGGACTAGCGGGAGGCTCTGGGGCCAACGTCCTGACTTTC.

The rearrangement links TRBV5-1 to TRBJ1-1; 11 nucleotides match TRBD1. Germline V gene sequence: CDR1 SGHRS, CDR2 YFSETQ. The CDR3 length is 18 residues. Germline trimming cut 4 bases from V and 4 bases from J; bases unmatched to any gene: 15. The CDR3, as DNA: TGCGCCAGCAGCCGAGTAACGGGGACAGGGGGTCGTATCACTGAAGCTTTCTTT. Amino acid sequence: CASSRVTGTGGRITEAFF. The whole variable domain, filled in from reference TRBV5-1 and TRBJ1-1, reads KAGVTQTPRYLIKTRGQQVTLSCSPISGHRSVSWYQQTPGQGLQFLFEYFSETQRNKGNFPGRFSGRQFSNSRSEMNVSTLELGDSALYLCASSRVTGTGGRITEAFFGQGTRLTVV.

This chain uses TRBV9 with TRBJ1-2; D is ambiguous. Deletions cut 2 bases from V and 4 bases from J, with 6 bases between. The CDR3 spans 12 residues. Per germline, CDR1 SGDLS and CDR2 YYNGEE. The CDR3 loop reads CASSVNTYGYTF. The CDR3 DNA sequence: TGTGCCAGCAGCGTGAACACCTATGGCTACACCTTC.

The chain has TRBV12-3 or TRBV12-4 and TRBJ2-1, with D unclear. V was clipped by 5 bases and J by 8 bases, with 13 bases between them. CDR3 length: 13 amino acids. CDR3 nucleotides: TGTGCCAGCAGTCAGCGTTGGGCAGATGAGCAGTTCTTC. Protein: CASSQRWADEQFF.

This clonotype has a handful of counts. The V call is TRBV20-1, the J call TRBJ1-1; possibly TRBD1 for D (5 bases). Germline CDR1 and CDR2: DFQATT and SNEGSKA (reference sequence). The V end was cut by 3 bases, the J end by 5 bases, with 13 bases between. The CDR3 length is 13 residues. CDR3 sequence (DNA): TGCAGTGCTAGCGGCATGGGGGTAACTGAAGCTTTCTTT. Encoded protein: CSASGMGVTEAFF.

The rearrangement joins TRBV27 to TRBJ2-7; 10 bases agree with TRBD1. The V and J ends lost 5 bases and 6 bases, in that order; junction bases with no gene match: 10. Germline CDR1 and CDR2: MNHEY and SMNVEV (reference sequence). The CDR3 is 15 amino acids. The CDR3 sequence: CASSNRQGASFEQYF. In DNA, the CDR3 is TGTGCCAGCAGTAACCGACAGGGGGCTAGTTTCGAGCAGTACTTC.

The CDR3: CASSLFGRISYNEQFF. Here the CDR3 DNA reads TGTGCCAGCAGTTTGTTTGGCCGTATCTCCTACAATGAGCAGTTCTTC. V is TRBV12-3 or TRBV12-4 and J is TRBJ2-1; no definite D call. The CDR3 length is 16 residues. The ends were cut back, 3 bases at V and 0 bases at J, with 12 bases in the middle.

This clonotype was observed a handful of times. The CDR3 loop is CASSLGGFEQYV. CDR3 in DNA: TGTGCCAGCAGCTTAGGAGGGTTCGAGCAGTACGTC. V usage is TRBV11-2 and J usage is TRBJ2-7, with D perhaps matching TRBD2 (5 bases). Per germline, CDR1 SGHAT and CDR2 FQNNGV. V was shortened by 1 base and J by 6 bases, with 7 bases between the two germline ends. CDR3 length: 12 residues.

In its sample, this clonotype was seen many times. The chain recombines TRBV20-1 with TRBJ1-5, with 9 nucleotides matching TRBD1. The V and J ends lost 0 bases and 0 bases, in that order; junction bases with no gene match: 6. This CDR3 region has 17 residues. The V gene's germline CDR1 is DFQATT and CDR2 SNEGSKA (reference sequence). For the CDR3, the DNA is TGCAGTGCTAGAGATAGACAGGGGGAGTATAGCAATCAGCCCCAGCATTTT. Protein product: CSARDRQGEYSNQPQHF.

The chain couples TRBV7-9 to TRBJ2-2, with D perhaps TRBD1 (5 bases). This CDR3 region has 14 residues. Looked up from germline, CDR1 is SEHNR and CDR2 is FQNEAQ (reference sequence). Trimming took 4 bases from V and 4 from J, leaving 10 bases between them. CDR3 in DNA: TGTGCCAGCAGCTGGGGCCTCGGCACCGGGGAGCTGTTTTTT. It yields the protein CASSWGLGTGELFF.

This clonotype has a handful of counts. The V call is TRBV29-1, the J call TRBJ2-7; D unclear. Trimming removed 1 base from V and 1 base from J, with 11 bases in between. This CDR3 has 14 amino acids. The germline gives CDR1 SQVTM, CDR2 ANQGSEA. CDR3 coding DNA: TGCAGCGTTGAAGGGACGGATTCTTCCTACGAGCAGTACTTC. As protein: CSVEGTDSSYEQYF.

This clonotype was counted many times. The gene calls are TRBV6-5 and TRBJ1-4; D perhaps matches TRBD1 (5 bases). The CDR3 loop spans 15 amino acids. Per the germline V gene, CDR1 is MNHEY and CDR2 is SVGAGI. Trimming took off 0 bases at V and 10 bases at J, with 15 bases between the two ends. Written as DNA, the CDR3 is TGTGCCAGCAGTTACTCAGCCCTGGGGGTTTTAAAACTGTTTTTT. Amino acids: CASSYSALGVLKLFF.

V and J are TRBV7-3 and TRBJ2-7; D possibly corresponds to TRBD2 (6 bases). The CDR3 totals 15 residues. Germline CDR1 reads SGHTA; CDR2 reads FQGTGA. Trimming left V 3 bases short and J 4 bases short, with 16 bases between. CDR3 residues: CASSFGWGEEYEQYF. CDR3 DNA sequence: TGTGCCAGCAGCTTCGGGTGGGGGGAGGAGTACGAGCAGTACTTC.

This clonotype turned up a few times. V usage is TRBV6-1 and J usage is TRBJ2-1, with a tentative D call TRBD1 (6 bases). The CDR3 has 15 amino acids. V was clipped by 6 bases and J by 7 bases, with 19 bases between them. CDR1 is MNHNS and CDR2 is SASEGT in the germline V gene. In DNA, the CDR3 is TGTGCCAGCAGCCCAGGGGCGTTGTCCTGGAATGAGCAGTTCTTC. Translated, it gives CASSPGALSWNEQFF.

The CDR3 loop is CASSQDGTGWDEQFF. The CDR3 nucleotides read TGCGCCAGCAGCCAAGACGGGACAGGGTGGGATGAGCAGTTCTTC. This chain uses TRBV4-1 with TRBJ2-1; 9 nucleotides agree with TRBD1. The CDR3 extends over 15 amino acids. Per germline, CDR1 MGHRA and CDR2 YSYEKL. After removal of 0 bases from V and 8 bases from J, the junction contained 5 bases not matched to a gene.

The CDR3 sequence: CASSLTGQARNTEAFF. As DNA, the CDR3 is TGTGCCAGCAGCTTAACCGGACAGGCGAGGAACACTGAAGCTTTCTTT. The chain recombines TRBV7-6 with TRBJ1-1; TRBD1 matches 7 bases. The germline V gene encodes CDR1 SGHVS and CDR2 FNYEAQ. The CDR3 is made up of 16 amino acids. V was clipped by 2 bases and J by 1 base; unmatched bases: 7.